In its sample, the clone carrying this T cell receptor (beta chain) was seen a few times. Its antigen is unknown. MiXCR, applied by TCRdb to the reads, yields one record per CDR3 protein. The sample records 44,000 or so distinct CDR3 sequences, 20% to 25% being singletons. This entry comes from a study of T cell repertoires in cytomegalovirus infection. Study-level background: Public TCR beta signature analysis indicated the presence of both CMV infection and matching HLA type.

The V end lost 6 bases, the J end lost 9 bases, and 17 bases lay between the germline ends. From germline, CDR1 is SGHTA and CDR2 FQGNSA. The CDR3 extends over 13 amino acids. This clonotype was obtained from a human donor in good health (CMV status not recorded). Some clones in this sample may be carry-over from other donors' samples. V gene TRBV7-2 combines with J gene TRBJ2-5; D uncertain. This material consisted of CD8+ T cells from cultured PBMCs, taken from culture after CMV antigen stimulation. The DNA of the CDR3 is TGTGCCAGCAGGGACGGGTCGCCGGCGGCCCAGTACTTC. Protein sequence: CASRDGSPAAQYF.